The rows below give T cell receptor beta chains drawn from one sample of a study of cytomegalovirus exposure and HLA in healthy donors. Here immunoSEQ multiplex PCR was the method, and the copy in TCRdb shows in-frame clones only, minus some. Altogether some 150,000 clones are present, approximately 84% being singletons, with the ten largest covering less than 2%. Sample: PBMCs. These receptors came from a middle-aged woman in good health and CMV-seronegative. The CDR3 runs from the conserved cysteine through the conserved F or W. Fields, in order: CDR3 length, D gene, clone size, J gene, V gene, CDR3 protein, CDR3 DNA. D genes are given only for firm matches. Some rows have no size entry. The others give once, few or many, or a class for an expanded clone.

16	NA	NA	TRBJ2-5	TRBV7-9	CASSPAGLGLQETQYF	TGTGCCAGCAGCCCAGCGGGTTTGGGCTTACAAGAGACCCAGTACTTC
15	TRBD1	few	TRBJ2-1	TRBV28	CASSPRTGTVNEQFF	TGTGCCAGCAGCCCCCGAACCGGGACAGTCAATGAGCAGTTCTTC
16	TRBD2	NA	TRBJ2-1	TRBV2	CASSELTSGRLWEQFF	TGTGCCAGCAGTGAACTGACTAGCGGGAGGCTTTGGGAGCAGTTCTTC
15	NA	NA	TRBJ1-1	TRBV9	CASSVGRHRNTEAFF	TGTGCCAGCAGCGTAGGGAGGCACCGGAACACTGAAGCTTTCTTT
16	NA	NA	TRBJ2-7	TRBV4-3	CASSQDSPLYVYEQYF	TGCGCCAGCAGCCAAGATTCCCCCCTATATGTCTACGAGCAGTACTTC
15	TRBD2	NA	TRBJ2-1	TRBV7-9	CASSLSLAADNEQFF	TGTGCCAGCAGCTTATCACTAGCGGCCGACAATGAGCAGTTCTTC
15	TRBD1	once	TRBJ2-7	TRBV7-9	CASSSSGTGENEQYF	TGTGCCAGCAGCTCATCCGGGACAGGGGAGAACGAGCAGTACTTC
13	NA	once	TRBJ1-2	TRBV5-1	CASSLALAGGYTF	TGCGCCAGCAGCTTGGCCCTAGCGGGAGGCTACACCTTC
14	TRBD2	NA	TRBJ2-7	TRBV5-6	CASSPRGGGYEQYF	TGTGCCAGCAGCCCTCGGGGGGGAGGCTACGAGCAGTACTTC
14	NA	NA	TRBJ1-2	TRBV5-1	CASSLVGGDYGYTF	TGCGCCAGCAGCTTGGTGGGCGGGGACTATGGCTACACCTTC
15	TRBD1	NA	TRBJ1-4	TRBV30	CAWIPGQGRNEKLFF	TGTGCCTGGATACCGGGACAGGGTCGGAATGAAAAACTGTTTTTT
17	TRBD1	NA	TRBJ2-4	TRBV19	CASSPNRGSLTKNIQYF	TGTGCCAGTAGTCCTAACAGGGGATCGCTAACCAAAAACATTCAGTACTTC
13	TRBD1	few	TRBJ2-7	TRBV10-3	CAISMDRNYEQYF	TGTGCCATCAGTATGGACAGGAATTACGAGCAGTACTTC
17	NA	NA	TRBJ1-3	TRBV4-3	CASSQDARTYSGNTIYF	TGCGCCAGCAGCCAAGATGCAAGGACTTACTCTGGAAACACCATATATTTT
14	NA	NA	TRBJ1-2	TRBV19	CASSIPGINYGYTF	TGTGCCAGTAGTATACCAGGAATTAACTATGGCTACACCTTC
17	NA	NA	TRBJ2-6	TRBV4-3	CASSPNPAASGANVLTF	TGCGCCAGCAGCCCAAACCCAGCGGCTTCTGGGGCCAACGTCCTGACTTTC
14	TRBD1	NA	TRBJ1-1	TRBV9	CASSADRADTEAFF	TGTGCCAGCAGCGCTGACAGGGCGGACACTGAAGCTTTCTTT
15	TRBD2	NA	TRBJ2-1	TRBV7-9	CASSSKEGLANEQFF	TGTGCCAGCAGCTCAAAGGAGGGACTAGCTAATGAGCAGTTCTTC
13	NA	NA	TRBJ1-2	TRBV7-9	CASSPGLQSGYTF	TGTGCCAGCAGCCCAGGGTTACAGAGTGGCTACACCTTC
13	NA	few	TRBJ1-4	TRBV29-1	CSVGGQSNEKLFF	TGCAGCGTTGGGGGGCAGAGTAATGAAAAACTGTTTTTT
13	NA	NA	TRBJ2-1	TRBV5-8	CASSISGINEQFF	TGTGCCAGCAGTATTAGCGGTATCAATGAGCAGTTCTTC
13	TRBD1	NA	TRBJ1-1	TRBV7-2	CASRVKGAAEAFF	TGTGCCAGCAGGGTCAAGGGGGCCGCTGAAGCTTTCTTT
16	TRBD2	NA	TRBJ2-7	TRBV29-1	CSVESSGVTSSYEQYF	TGCAGCGTTGAGTCTAGCGGGGTTACCAGCTCCTACGAGCAGTACTTC
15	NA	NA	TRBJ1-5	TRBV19	CASSIEVYSNQPQHF	TGTGCCAGTAGTATCGAGGTGTATAGCAATCAGCCCCAGCATTTT
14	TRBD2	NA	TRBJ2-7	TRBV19	CASSIKAGGIEQYF	TGTGCCAGTAGTATAAAGGCGGGAGGGATCGAGCAGTACTTC
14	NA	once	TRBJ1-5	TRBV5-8	CASSVRQVSQPQHF	TGTGCCAGCAGCGTTAGACAGGTCTCTCAGCCCCAGCATTTT
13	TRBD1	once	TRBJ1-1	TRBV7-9	CASSLVTGAEAFF	TGTGCCAGCAGCTTAGTGACAGGGGCTGAAGCTTTCTTT
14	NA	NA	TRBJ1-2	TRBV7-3	CASSLGGGRGGYTF	TGTGCCAGCAGCCTCGGGGGAGGGCGGGGTGGCTACACCTTC
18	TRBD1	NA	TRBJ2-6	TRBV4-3	CASSQGSTGNSGANVLTF	TGCGCCAGCAGCCAAGGTTCGACAGGGAACTCTGGGGCCAACGTCCTGACTTTC
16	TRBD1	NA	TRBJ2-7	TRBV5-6	CASSLRQGAGFYEQYF	TGTGCCAGCAGCCTACGACAGGGGGCAGGATTCTACGAGCAGTACTTC
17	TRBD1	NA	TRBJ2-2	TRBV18	CASSPLGQGAPTGELFF	TGTGCCAGCTCACCACTAGGACAGGGGGCGCCCACCGGGGAGCTGTTTTTT
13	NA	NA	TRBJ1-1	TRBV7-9	CASSLEAGTEAFF	TGTGCCAGCAGCTTAGAGGCGGGCACTGAAGCTTTCTTT
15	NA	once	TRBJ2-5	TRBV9	CASSVDYPGQETQYF	TGTGCCAGCAGCGTAGATTACCCCGGCCAAGAGACCCAGTACTTC
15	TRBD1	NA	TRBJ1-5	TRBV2	CASSSGTGGYQPQHF	TGTGCCAGCAGTTCCGGGACAGGGGGCTATCAGCCCCAGCATTTT
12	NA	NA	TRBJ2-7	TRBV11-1	CASSLEGREQYF	TGTGCCAGCAGCTTAGAAGGGAGGGAGCAGTACTTC
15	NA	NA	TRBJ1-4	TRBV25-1	CASSLSRGGVEKLFF	TGTGCCAGCAGCCTATCACGTGGGGGGGTAGAAAAACTGTTTTTT
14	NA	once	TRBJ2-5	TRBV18	CASSPLGSGETQYF	TGTGCCAGCTCACCACTCGGGAGCGGAGAGACCCAGTACTTC
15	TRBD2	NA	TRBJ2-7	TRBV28	CASSQRLAVSYEQYF	TGTGCCAGCAGTCAAAGACTAGCGGTCTCCTACGAGCAGTACTTC
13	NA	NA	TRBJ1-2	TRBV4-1	CASSQGRSYGYTF	TGCGCCAGCAGCCAAGGACGGAGCTATGGCTACACCTTC
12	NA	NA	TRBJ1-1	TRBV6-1	CASSESVTEAFF	TGTGCCAGCAGTGAATCGGTCACTGAAGCTTTCTTT
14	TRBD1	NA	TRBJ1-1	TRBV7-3	CASSLTGADTEAFF	TGTGCCAGCAGCTTGACAGGGGCGGACACTGAAGCTTTCTTT
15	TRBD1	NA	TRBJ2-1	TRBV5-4	CASSLVGQGYNEQFF	TGTGCCAGCAGCTTGGTGGGACAGGGCTACAATGAGCAGTTCTTC
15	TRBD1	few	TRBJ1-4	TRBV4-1	CASSQPGTGDEKLFF	TGCGCCAGCAGCCAGCCGGGGACAGGGGATGAAAAACTGTTTTTT
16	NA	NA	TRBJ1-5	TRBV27	CASSFLGSGDHQPQHF	TGTGCCAGCAGTTTCTTGGGGAGCGGGGACCACCAGCCCCAGCATTTT
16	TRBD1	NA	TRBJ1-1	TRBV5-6	CASSLPTGRSGTEAFF	TGTGCCAGCAGCCTCCCGACAGGGCGTTCTGGCACTGAAGCTTTCTTT
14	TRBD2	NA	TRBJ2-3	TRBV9	CASSVSGVPDTQYF	TGTGCCAGCAGCGTAAGCGGGGTCCCAGATACGCAGTATTTT
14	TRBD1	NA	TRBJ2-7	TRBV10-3	CAIRNTGVSYEQYF	TGTGCCATCAGGAATACAGGGGTCTCCTACGAGCAGTACTTC
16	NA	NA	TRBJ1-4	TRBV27	CASSLYPDSLGEKLFF	TGTGCCAGCAGTTTATATCCGGACAGTCTAGGTGAAAAACTGTTTTTT
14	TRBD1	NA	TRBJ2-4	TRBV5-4	CASSSPGQGNIQYF	TGTGCCAGCAGCTCGCCCGGACAGGGAAACATTCAGTACTTC
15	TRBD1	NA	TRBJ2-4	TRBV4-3	CASSRGQGASNIQYF	TGCGCCAGCAGCCGCGGACAGGGGGCGTCTAACATTCAGTACTTC
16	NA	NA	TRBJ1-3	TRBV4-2	CASSRRGTDSGNTIYF	TGTGCCAGCAGCCGCCGCGGCACCGATTCTGGAAACACCATATATTTT
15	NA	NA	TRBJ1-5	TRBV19	CASRVGVVGGQPQHF	TGTGCCAGTAGGGTAGGGGTTGTCGGGGGTCAGCCCCAGCATTTT
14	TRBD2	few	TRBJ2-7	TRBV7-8	CASSHGRSGYEQYF	TGTGCCAGCAGCCACGGGAGGTCCGGCTACGAGCAGTACTTC
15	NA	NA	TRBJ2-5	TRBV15	CATSRRQGVGETQYF	TGTGCCACCAGCAGGCGACAAGGGGTTGGGGAGACCCAGTACTTC
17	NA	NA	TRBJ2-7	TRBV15	CATSPLPFGGQGYEQYF	TGTGCCACCAGCCCACTACCCTTCGGGGGGCAGGGTTACGAGCAGTACTTC
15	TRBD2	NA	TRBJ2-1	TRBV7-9	CASSLGLAIVNEQFF	TGTGCCAGCAGCCTAGGACTAGCGATCGTCAATGAGCAGTTCTTC
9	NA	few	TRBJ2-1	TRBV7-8	CASSLLRFF	TGTGCCAGCAGCTTACTTCGGTTCTTC
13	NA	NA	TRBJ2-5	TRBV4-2	CASSPTGQETQYF	TGTGCCAGCAGCCCGACAGGTCAAGAGACCCAGTACTTC
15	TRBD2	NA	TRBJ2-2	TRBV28	CASSSGGTNTGELFF	TGTGCCAGCAGTTCCGGGGGGACGAACACCGGGGAGCTGTTTTTT